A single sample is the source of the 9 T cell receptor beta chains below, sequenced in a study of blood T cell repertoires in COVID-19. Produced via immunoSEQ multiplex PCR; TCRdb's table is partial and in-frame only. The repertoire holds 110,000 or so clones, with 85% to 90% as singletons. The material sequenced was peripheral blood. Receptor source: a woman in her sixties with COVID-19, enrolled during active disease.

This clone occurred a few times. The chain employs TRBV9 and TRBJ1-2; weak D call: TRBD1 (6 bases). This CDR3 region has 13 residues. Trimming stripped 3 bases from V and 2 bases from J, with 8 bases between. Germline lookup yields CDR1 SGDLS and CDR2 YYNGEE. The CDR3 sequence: CASSEGQNYGYTF. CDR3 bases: TGTGCCAGCAGCGAAGGACAGAACTATGGCTACACCTTC.

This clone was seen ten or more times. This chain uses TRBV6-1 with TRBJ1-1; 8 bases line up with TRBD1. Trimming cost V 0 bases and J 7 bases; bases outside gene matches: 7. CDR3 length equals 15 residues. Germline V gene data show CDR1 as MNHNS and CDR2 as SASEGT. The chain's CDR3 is CASSEAGTGEFEAFF. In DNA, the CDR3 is TGTGCCAGCAGTGAAGCTGGGACAGGTGAATTTGAAGCTTTCTTT.

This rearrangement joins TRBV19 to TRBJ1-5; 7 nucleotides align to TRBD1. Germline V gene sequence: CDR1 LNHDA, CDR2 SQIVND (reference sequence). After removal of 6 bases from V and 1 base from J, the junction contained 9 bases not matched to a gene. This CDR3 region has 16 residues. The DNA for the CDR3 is TGTGCCAGTAGGCATAGGACAGGCGAAAGCAATCAGCCCCAGCATTTT. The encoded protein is CASRHRTGESNQPQHF. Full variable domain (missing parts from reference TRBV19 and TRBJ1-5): DGGITQSPKYLFRKEGQNVTLSCEQNLNHDAMYWYRQDPGQGLRLIYYSQIVNDFQKGDIAEGYSVSREKKESFPLTVTSAQKNPTAFYLCASRHRTGESNQPQHFGDGTRLSIL.

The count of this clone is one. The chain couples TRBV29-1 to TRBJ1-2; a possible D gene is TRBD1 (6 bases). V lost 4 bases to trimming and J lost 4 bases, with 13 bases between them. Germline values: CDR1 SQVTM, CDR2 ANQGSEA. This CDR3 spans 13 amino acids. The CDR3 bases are TGCAGCGTTGGAGTACAGGGTAGCTATGGCTACACCTTC. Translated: CSVGVQGSYGYTF.

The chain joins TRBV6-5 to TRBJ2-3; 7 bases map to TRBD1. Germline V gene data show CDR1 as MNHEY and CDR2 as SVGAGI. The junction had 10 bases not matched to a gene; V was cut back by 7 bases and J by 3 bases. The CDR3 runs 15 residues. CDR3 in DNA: TGTGCCAGCACTCGGGACAGAACAGGAACAGATACGCAGTATTTT. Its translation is CASTRDRTGTDTQYF.

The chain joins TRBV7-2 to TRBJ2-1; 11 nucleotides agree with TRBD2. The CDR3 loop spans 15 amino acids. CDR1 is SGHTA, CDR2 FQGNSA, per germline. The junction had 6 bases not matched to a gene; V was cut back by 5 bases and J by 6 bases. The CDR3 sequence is CASSPGTSGINEQFF. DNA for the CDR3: TGTGCCAGCAGCCCAGGGACTAGCGGAATCAATGAGCAGTTCTTC.

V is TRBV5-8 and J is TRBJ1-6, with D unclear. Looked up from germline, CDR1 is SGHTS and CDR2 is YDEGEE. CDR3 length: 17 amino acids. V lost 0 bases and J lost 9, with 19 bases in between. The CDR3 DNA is TGTGCCAGCAGCTTGGTTCAGGAGGCGGGTGACGGTTCACCCCTCCACTTT. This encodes CASSLVQEAGDGSPLHF. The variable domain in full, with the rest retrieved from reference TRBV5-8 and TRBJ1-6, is EAGVTQSPTHLIKTRGQQATLRCSPISGHTSVYWYQQALGLGLQFLLWYDEGEERNRGNFPPRFSGRQFPNYSSELNVNALELEDSALYLCASSLVQEAGDGSPLHFGNGTRLTVT.

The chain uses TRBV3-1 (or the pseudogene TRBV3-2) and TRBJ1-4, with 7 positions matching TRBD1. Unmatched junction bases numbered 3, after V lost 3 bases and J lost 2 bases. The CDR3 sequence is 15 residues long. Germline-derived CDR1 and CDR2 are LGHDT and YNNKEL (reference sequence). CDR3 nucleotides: TGTGCCAGCAGCCAGGCACAGGGGACTAATGAAAAACTGTTTTTT. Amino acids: CASSQAQGTNEKLFF.

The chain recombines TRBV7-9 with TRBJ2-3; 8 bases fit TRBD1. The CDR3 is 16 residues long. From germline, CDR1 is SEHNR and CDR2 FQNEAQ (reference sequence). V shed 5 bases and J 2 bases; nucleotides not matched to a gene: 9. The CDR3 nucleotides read TGTGCCAGCAGCATCACCGGGACAGGTTTCACAGATACGCAGTATTTT. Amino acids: CASSITGTGFTDTQYF.